This T cell receptor beta chain was profiled in a study of blood T cell repertoires in COVID-19. Some clones are missing from TCRdb's copy, which holds only in-frame ones; the method was immunoSEQ multiplex PCR. This table holds about 530,000 clones, roughly 89% found once. Deletions cut 6 bases from V and 9 bases from J, with 15 bases between. The CDR3 is 14 amino acids. The germline gives CDR1 MNHNY, CDR2 SVGAGI (reference sequence). V and J are TRBV6-6 and TRBJ1-6, with D possibly TRBD1 on 6 matching bases. The specimen sequenced was peripheral blood. The receptor comes from a woman aged 50 to 60 with COVID-19, enrolled during active disease. As DNA, the CDR3 is TGTGCCAGCAGAGGGGAGGGGGAGGCTTCACCCCTCCACTTT. Translation: CASRGEGEASPLHF.